Reported below is one TCR beta chain. This CDR3 region has 14 residues. The ends lost 3 bases at V and 6 bases at J; junction bases unmatched: 0. Germline loops: CDR1 KGHSH, CDR2 LQKENI. The entry originates in a study of blood T cell repertoires in COVID-19. TCRdb's copy holds only in-frame clones and misses some; the assay was immunoSEQ multiplex PCR. The sample lists more than 130,000 clones, around 80% occurring once. V and J are TRBV18 and TRBJ2-1, with 12 positions matching TRBD1. This sequence was found in a human donor in a cohort sampled during active COVID-19. What was sequenced was peripheral blood. The chain's CDR3 is CASSPGQGANEQFF. The CDR3 DNA reads TGTGCCAGCTCACCGGGACAGGGGGCCAATGAGCAGTTCTTC.